This T cell receptor (beta chain) was recovered during a study of blood T cell repertoires in COVID-19. CDR1 MDHEN and CDR2 SYDVKM come from the germline V gene. With V trimmed by 6 bases and J by 4 bases, 5 bases remained unmatched. The CDR3 spans 14 residues. Clones were read by immunoSEQ multiplex PCR, and TCRdb kept only the in-frame ones, dropping some. In the table there are about 58,000 clones, more than 70% of which are singletons. The specimen was peripheral blood. The clonotype comes from a human donor in a cohort sampled during active COVID-19. The genes are TRBV28 and TRBJ2-3; TRBD1 matches at 9 bases. This chain's CDR3 is CASRLGQGSDTQYF. DNA for the CDR3: TGTGCCAGCAGGCTGGGACAGGGTTCAGATACGCAGTATTTT.